This TCR beta chain was obtained from a study of blood T cell repertoires in COVID-19. Across the study: Samples representing acute and convalescent COVID-19 were sourced from the United States, Italy and Spain.

V gave up 2 bases and J gave up 2 bases, with 10 bases separating them. Germline V lookup: CDR1 MDHEN, CDR2 SYDVKM. The CDR3 totals 14 residues. Per the original data handling: Scientists estimated how many nucleated cells there were by amplifying reference gene primers. TCRdb keeps only in-frame clones here, not all; method: immunoSEQ multiplex PCR. The V and J calls and clone size were taken over from that table, and D and trimming were inferred from the DNA. The table shows 200,000 to 250,000 clones, with approximately 83% occurring only once. Specimen: peripheral blood. The chain carries TRBV28 and TRBJ2-7, with a possible D match to TRBD2 (5 bases). The origin of this receptor is a woman aged 25-40 years who had recovered from COVID-19. The CDR3 loop is CASSLSGDAYEQYF. In nucleotides, the CDR3 is TGTGCCAGCAGTTTAAGCGGAGATGCCTACGAGCAGTACTTC.